This T cell receptor beta chain was sequenced during a study of blood T cell repertoires in COVID-19. Study in general: Specimens from acute and convalescent COVID-19 originated in the United States, Italy and Spain. T cells, B-cell-depleted T cells, or PBMCs provided the cDNA or gDNA that served as material.

The CDR3 covers 15 residues. The germline gives CDR1 SNHLY, CDR2 FYNNEI. V shed 10 bases, J shed 10 bases, and the junction held 16 bases outside the gene matches. Methods used by the authors: Amplifying reference gene primers gave estimates of nucleated cell counts. The repertoire was sequenced with immunoSEQ multiplex PCR; TCRdb's copy has only in-frame clones and lacks some. The D gene and trimming were derived from the DNA, and the V and J assignments and clone size from that table. The repertoire holds some 160,000 clones, with 80% to 90% as singletons. The receptor's source is an older woman with active COVID-19. V gene TRBV2 combines with J gene TRBJ1-6, with 7 positions matching TRBD1. Sequences were obtained from peripheral blood. In nucleotides, the CDR3 is TGTGCCATCCAAGGGGGCCCTTTCCTGAACTCACCCCTCCACTTT. This encodes CAIQGGPFLNSPLHF. Using reference TRBV2 and TRBJ1-6 for the parts outside the CDR3, the full variable domain is EPEVTQTPSHQVTQMGQEVILRCVPISNHLYFYWYRQILGQKVEFLVSFYNNEISEKSEIFDDQFSVERPDGSNFTLKIRSTKLEDSAMYFCAIQGGPFLNSPLHFGNGTRLTVT.